This T cell receptor (beta chain) originates from a study of T cells in Graves' hyperthyroidism and ophthalmopathy. The TCR beta CDR3 regions underwent amplification using RNA transcripts as the source. The study used the HTBI primer set for a first-round RT-PCR of the TCR CDR3. TCRdb independently ran MiXCR on the multiplex PCR reads; one entry per CDR3 protein. The sample holds about 360,000 distinct CDR3 sequences, roughly 12% seen once. Participants, patients aged 18 to 65, had newly diagnosed hyperthyroidism with a duration under 2 months. Diagnosing involved the use of clinical symptoms, serum thyroxine and TRAb, thyroid ultrasound and orbital computed tomography. Blood was obtained at the first hyperthyroidism diagnosis, which preceded any ophthalmopathy symptoms. This clonotype was counted only a few times. The CDR3 contains 13 residues. Germline V lookup: CDR1 DFQATT, CDR2 SNEGSKA (reference sequence). Trimming took 1 base from V and 7 from J, leaving 10 bases between them.

The receptor was isolated from a man younger than 45 with Graves' hyperthyroidism that later progressed to Graves' ophthalmopathy. This chain links TRBV20-1 with TRBJ1-4, with D possibly TRBD1 on 6 matching bases. Sequencing input: blood. The CDR3 region has the DNA TGCAGTGCTAGAGGGGGGGCGGGTGAAAAACTGTTTTTT. Its translation is CSARGGAGEKLFF.